The 23 T cell receptor beta chains below were found in one sample sequenced in a study of tumor-infiltrating lymphocytes in primary liver carcinoma. Starting material of around 460 ng total RNA yielded TCR beta cDNA via a constant-region primer. Slightly modified ARM-PCR, run as three nested multiplex PCR rounds, produced the TCR beta libraries. Both of the initial two PCR rounds ran for around 9 cycles and employed TRBV1-TRBV30 forward primers alongside a C-beta reverse primer. TCRdb recomputed calls from the multiplex PCR reads with MiXCR, one row per CDR3 protein. This table has approximately 110,000 distinct CDR3 sequences, 82% appearing once. Unsorted bulk tissue of about 18-32 mg yielded co-extracted RNA and DNA. The source material was liver tumor tissue from sampling region 3. The subset is: tumor region T3, left-lateral pole. The receptors shown here come from a man aged 35 to 55 with primary liver carcinoma and hepatitis B virus infection.

This chain connects TRBV5-1 to TRBJ1-2; D is ambiguous. Looked up from germline, CDR1 is SGHRS and CDR2 is YFSETQ. This CDR3 is 13 amino acids long. Trimming took off 1 base at V and 7 bases at J, with 11 bases between the two ends. This CDR3 is CASSLLPDFGYTF. The CDR3 coding sequence is TGCGCCAGCAGCTTGCTGCCGGACTTTGGCTACACCTTC.

As to this clonotype: One end of the junction varies from germline; a read error may be responsible. This chain uses TRBV4-2 with TRBJ1-3; TRBD1 matches at 9 bases. CDR3 length: 18 residues. Germline CDR1 LGHNA, CDR2 YNFKEQ. The CDR3 DNA reads TGTGGCAGCAGCCGGGAGCCAGGAAGGACAGGGGCTGGAAACACCATATATTTT. Translated: CGSSREPGRTGAGNTIYF.

This clonotype has a handful of counts. Just one base apart from a much larger clone, this may be a read error. The rearrangement uses TRBV5-1 and TRBJ2-3; 7 bases align to TRBD1. V lost 1 base and J lost 5; bases outside the gene matches: 7. The CDR3 sequence is 15 residues long. The germline V gene encodes CDR1 SGHRS and CDR2 YFSETQ. The CDR3 loop reads CASSLRGLVGDTQYF. The CDR3 DNA is TGCGCCAGCAGCTTGAGGGGGCTAGTAGGAGATACGCAGTATTTT.

The sample holds one count of this clonotype. This clone may be a read error of a much larger clone one base away. This rearrangement joins TRBV28 to TRBJ2-7, with D possibly TRBD2 on 5 matching bases. CDR3 length: 15 residues. Germline V gives CDR1 MDHEN, CDR2 SYDVKM. The germline V and J ends were trimmed by 6 bases and 4 bases, with 19 bases remaining between them. The CDR3 nucleotides are TGTGCCAGCAGGCCGGGTAGAGGGATGCGGTACGAGCAGTACTTC. Translation: CASRPGRGMRYEQYF.

This clonotype appeared once. The junction departs from the called germline gene at one end, perhaps through a read error. The CDR3 DNA sequence: TGTACTAGCAGTTTTTCGGGACCCTTGGGGACCGGGGGGCTGTTTTTT. Its protein product is CTSSFSGPLGTGGLFF. The chain has TRBV28 and TRBJ2-2, with D possibly being TRBD2 (6 bases). Germline-derived CDR1 and CDR2 are MDHEN and SYDVKM. The CDR3 covers 16 residues. Variable domain in full (rest from reference TRBV28 and TRBJ2-2): DVKVTQSSRYLVKRTGEKVFLECVQDMDHENMFWYRQDPGLGLRLIYFSYDVKMKEKGDIPEGYSVSREKKERFSLILESASTNQTSMYLCTSSFSGPLGTGGLFFGEGSRLTVL.

This chain links TRBV29-1 with TRBJ2-7, with 7 positions matching TRBD2. Germline assignment: CDR1 SQVTM and CDR2 ANQGSEA. The CDR3 loop spans 13 amino acids. CDR3 sequence: CNIQSRGGCEQYF. The CDR3 region has the DNA TGCAACATTCAATCGAGGGGAGGGTGCGAGCAGTACTTC.

V is TRBV29-1 and J is TRBJ2-3, with D tentatively TRBD2 (5 bases). This CDR3 comprises 14 residues. Germline V gene lookup returns CDR1 SQVTM and CDR2 ANQGSEA. V lost 7 bases and J 4 bases, leaving 18 bases between the germline ends. The DNA for the CDR3 is TGCAGCGCTGAGGGTATCGGGAATGCAGATACGCAGTATTTT. Translation gives CSAEGIGNADTQYF.

This clonotype occurred once. Likely a read error: the CDR3 ends without its conserved phenylalanine or tryptophan. The chain employs TRBV5-1 and TRBJ2-7; TRBD2 aligns across 7 bases. The CDR3 has 16 residues. Germline CDR1 SGHRS, CDR2 YFSETQ. Losses at the gene ends were 6 bases for V and 2 bases for J; bases not matched to a gene: 14. The CDR3 sequence is CASTLGRASGTYEQYY. In DNA, the CDR3 is TGCGCCAGCACCTTAGGTCGAGCTAGCGGTACCTACGAGCAGTACTAC.

This chain connects TRBV10-2 to TRBJ1-2; 7 bases align to TRBD1. Germline V gene data show CDR1 as WSHSY and CDR2 as SAAADI. This CDR3 has 13 amino acids. V lost 7 bases to trimming and J lost 9 bases; unmatched junction nucleotides: 11. The CDR3 spells CASNPRQGVSYTF. DNA of the CDR3: TGCGCCAGCAATCCGCGACAGGGTGTGAGCTACACCTTC.

Regarding this clonotype: This is likely a read error, given that the CDR3 carries no conserved phenylalanine or tryptophan at its end. This chain connects TRBV29-1 to TRBJ1-4; D gene uncertain. The CDR3 runs to 15 residues. Trimming removed 3 bases at V and 8 bases at J, with 19 bases between. Germline assignment: CDR1 SQVTM and CDR2 ANQGSEA. For the CDR3, the DNA is TGCAGCGTTGAGTATTTTAGAAAAGGAGGCGAAAAACTGTTTATT. It is translated as CSVEYFRKGGEKLFI.

As for this clonotype: At one boundary the junction diverges from the germline segment, which might be a read error. The rearrangement links TRBV12-3 or TRBV12-4 to TRBJ2-7; 9 bases match TRBD2. The CDR3 sequence is 14 residues long. The CDR3 here is CASCRAGGAYERYF. CDR3 DNA: TGTGCCAGCTGTCGAGCGGGAGGCGCCTATGAGCGGTACTTC.

In regard to this clonotype: The junction shows a germline mismatch at one end, possibly a read error. The chain uses TRBV10-1 and TRBJ2-5; the D is unclear. Germline CDR1 and CDR2: WNHNN and SYGVQD (reference sequence). This CDR3 has 12 residues. The CDR3 nucleotides are TGCGCCAGCGGGGATGAAAAAGATACCCAGTACTTT. As protein: CASGDEKDTQYF.

As concerns this clonotype: A read error may account for a junction end that differs from germline. The rearrangement links TRBV29-1 to TRBJ2-3, with D maybe TRBD2 (6 bases). Germline loops: CDR1 SQVTM, CDR2 ANQGSEA. The CDR3 loop spans 15 amino acids. Written as DNA, the CDR3 is TGCAGCGTTGAAGGCGGGGCCGGCATCTCAGATAGGCAGTATTTT. Translated, it gives CSVEGGAGISDRQYF.

For this clonotype: An end of the junction differs from the germline gene, which may be a read error. J is TRBJ1-2 and V is TRBV29-1; unclear D gene. The CDR3 contains 10 residues. CDR1 SQVTM and CDR2 ANQGSEA come from the germline V gene. CDR3 region: CSAVVYGYTF. The CDR3 coding sequence is TGCAGCGCTGTTGTGTATGGATACACCTTC.

This clonotype was counted a few times. This could be a read error, since a much larger clone is one nucleotide away. This sequence joins TRBV7-8 and TRBJ2-5, with D perhaps matching TRBD2 (6 bases). This CDR3 has 13 amino acids. Germline V lookup: CDR1 SGHVS, CDR2 FQNEAQ. V lost 7 bases and J lost 5, with 14 bases in between. The CDR3 reads CASITVGGETQYF. The DNA for the CDR3 is TGTGCCAGCATCACCGTGGGGGGTGAGACCCAGTACTTC.

This clonotype was picked up one time. A read error may account for a junction end that differs from germline. The rearrangement links TRBV11-1 to TRBJ2-4; TRBD2 agrees at 9 bases. The germline V gene has CDR1 SGHAT and CDR2 FQDESV (reference sequence). The CDR3 runs 17 residues. The CDR3 bases are TGTGCTAGCAGCTTTCCCAGGTCTAGCGGGACGAAAAACATTCAGTACTTC. Translation gives CASSFPRSSGTKNIQYF.

The sample holds one count of this clonotype. A junction end diverges from the germline sequence, so it may reflect a read error. This chain uses TRBV29-1 with TRBJ2-5; the D is unclear. Germline V lookup: CDR1 SQVTM, CDR2 ANQGSEA. This CDR3 spans 14 amino acids. Here the CDR3 reads CIVEFPAAQETQYF. The CDR3, as DNA: TGCATCGTTGAATTCCCAGCTGCCCAAGAGACCCAATACTTC.

Comment on this clonotype: Mismatch with germline at one junction end may stem from a read error. The J gene is TRBJ2-2, the V gene TRBV10-3, with a weak D call TRBD2 (5 bases). Germline V gives CDR1 ENHRY, CDR2 SYGVKD. This CDR3 is 15 amino acids long. DNA for the CDR3: TGTGCCATCAAAATACTCGCAGGAAACACCGGGGAGTTGTTTTTT. Its protein product is CAIKILAGNTGELFF.

The CDR3 loop reads CASSPGTQPLSGYTF. CDR3 nucleotide sequence: TGTGCCAGCAGCCCCGGGACCCAGCCTTTGAGTGGCTACACCTTC. The chain is built from TRBV7-2 and TRBJ1-2; D possibly corresponds to TRBD1 (5 bases). The V gene's germline CDR1 is SGHTA and CDR2 FQGNSA. The CDR3 length is 15 residues. Deletions cut 5 bases from V and 7 bases from J, with 20 bases between.

The chain joins TRBV5-6 to TRBJ2-7; 12 positions agree with TRBD2. Losses at the gene ends were 6 bases for V and 7 bases for J; bases not matched to a gene: 11. Germline assignment: CDR1 SGHDT and CDR2 YYEEEE. There are 15 residues in the CDR3. The CDR3 DNA reads TGTGCCAGCACCAATGGACTAGCGGGGTACCATGAGCAGTACTTC. Translation: CASTNGLAGYHEQYF.

This rearrangement joins TRBV6-5 to TRBJ1-1; weak D call: TRBD1 (5 bases). Germline V gene sequence: CDR1 MNHEY, CDR2 SVGAGI. The CDR3 sequence is 15 residues long. CDR3 DNA sequence: TGTGATAGCAGTTACTCGCCAACAGGGAACACTGAAGCTTTCTTT. It is translated as CDSSYSPTGNTEAFF.

This clonotype was counted a single time. Sequence at one end of the junction differs from germline and may be a read error. The chain employs TRBV6-2 or TRBV6-3 and TRBJ2-1; D is unclear. CDR3 length equals 14 residues. Germline-derived CDR1 and CDR2 are MNHEY and SVGEGT. The CDR3 DNA is TGTGTCAGCAGCTTGCAAGGATTCTACAATAAGCAGTTCTTC. Amino acids: CVSSLQGFYNKQFF.

Note on this clonotype: The junction and the germline gene differ at one end; a read error may be behind it. The chain has TRBV10-3 and TRBJ2-7; TRBD2 aligns across 9 bases. Germline CDR1 is ENHRY and CDR2 is SYGVKD. The CDR3 extends over 18 amino acids. CDR3 residues: CPIRAPPGTSLMSGEQYF. CDR3 DNA sequence: TGTCCCATAAGGGCTCCCCCCGGGACTAGCCTTATGTCTGGCGAGCAGTACTTC.